This T cell receptor beta chain stems from a study of T-cell memory formation after mild COVID-19. General study points: Cross-reactive memory seemingly joined, as some responding clones were found in pre-infection memory.

Details on this clonotype: Its specificity is not known.

TCRdb processed the 5' RACE reads anew with MiXCR; each CDR3 protein has one entry. The table includes more than 300,000 distinct CDR3 sequences, 20% to 25% detected once. Germline V CDR1 and CDR2: LNHDA, SQIVND (reference sequence). Germline trimming cut 7 bases from V and 7 bases from J; bases unmatched to any gene: 14. This CDR3 is 16 amino acids long. This receptor was obtained from a man aged 18 to 29 who had mild COVID-19 (a few samples of this study predate the infection). Cell type and time point are not known. The V gene is TRBV19, the J gene TRBJ1-5, with 9 bases identical to TRBD1. The sequenced material came from PBMCs or a T cell subset sorted from them (not recorded which). CDR3 amino acids: CASTARTGVGGQPQHF. CDR3 coding DNA: TGTGCCAGTACGGCGAGGACAGGGGTTGGCGGGCAGCCCCAGCATTTT. Looking up the rest from reference TRBV19 and TRBJ1-5 gives the full variable domain: DGGITQSPKYLFRKEGQNVTLSCEQNLNHDAMYWYRQDPGQGLRLIYYSQIVNDFQKGDIAEGYSVSREKKESFPLTVTSAQKNPTAFYLCASTARTGVGGQPQHFGDGTRLSIL.